The clone carrying this T cell receptor beta chain occurred many times. TCRdb ran MiXCR on the RACE reads and lists one entry per CDR3 protein. The table includes tens of thousands of distinct CDR3 sequences, about 10% detected once. This specimen belongs to a study of human T cells and chemical hapten exposure. Time point of the sample: patch test 1, 2 weeks after DPC sensitization. Noted treatment: therapeutic diphenylcyclopropenone sensitization with weekly scalp DPC. The CDR3 loop spans 13 amino acids. The trim removed 7 bases at V and 2 bases at J, leaving 2 bases unmatched. Looked up from germline, CDR1 is SQVTM and CDR2 is ANQGSEA.

The starting material was whole blood, obtained in connection with sensitization to the hapten diphenylcyclopropenone (DPC). This chain links TRBV29-1 with TRBJ2-1; 10 bases map to TRBD2. This clonotype was obtained from a woman aged 45-60 years with alopecia areata. Some clones in this sample may be carry-over from other donors' samples. CDR3 DNA sequence: TGCAGCGCCACTAGCGGGACCTACAATGAGCAGTTCTTC. As protein: CSATSGTYNEQFF.